This T cell receptor (beta chain) was retrieved from a study of PD-1 blockade in classical Hodgkin lymphoma. The CDR3 length is 15 residues. Trimming pared 1 base from V and 1 base from J, leaving 10 bases between. Germline V lookup: CDR1 SGHTA, CDR2 FQGNSA. Sequencing was performed with immunoSEQ multiplex PCR; in TCRdb, only in-frame clones are kept and a portion is missing. Found here are some 40,000 clones, roughly two thirds of them singletons; the top ten hold roughly an eighth. There was relapse after autologous stem cell transplantation in every patient, and there was variation in brentuximab vedotin exposure. Each best response was a complete response, a partial response or progressive disease.

This sequence originates from a human donor with classical Hodgkin lymphoma. Sequencing was performed on peripheral blood mononuclear cells (PBMCs), taken before the second cycle of nivolumab. This sequence joins TRBV7-2 and TRBJ1-1; a weak D match, TRBD1 (6 bases). CDR3 region: CASSLVHRENTEAFF. In nucleotides, the CDR3 is TGTGCCAGCAGCTTAGTTCACAGGGAGAACACTGAAGCTTTCTTT.